A selection of T cell receptor beta chains follows, all from one sample in a study of blood T cell repertoires in COVID-19. The assay was immunoSEQ multiplex PCR, and TCRdb's table has in-frame clones only and misses some. The sample holds around 95,000 clones, about 80% seen once. The sample consisted of peripheral blood. These receptor sequences come from a woman in her seventies with acute or convalescent COVID-19. CDR3s include the opening cysteine and the closing phenylalanine or tryptophan.

j_call v_call cdr3_length cdr3_aa
TRBJ1-5 TRBV5-4 15 CASSFGRGPDQPQHF
TRBJ1-5 TRBV10-2 15 CASSLAGGSNQPQHF
TRBJ1-2 TRBV19 14 CASRGQASNYGYTF
TRBJ1-2 TRBV4-3 17 CASSLSGPPGQGYGYTF
TRBJ2-1 TRBV5-1 15 CASSTRLADYNEQFF
TRBJ2-1 TRBV6-2/TRBV6-3 16 CASSYSRGSSYNEQFF
TRBJ1-4 TRBV14 13 CASSQGGVQKLFF
TRBJ2-5 TRBV30 11 CAWVGGETQYF
TRBJ2-1 TRBV23-1 15 CASSPTGDSYNEQFF
TRBJ2-5 TRBV6-1 12 CASSELKETQYF
TRBJ1-3 TRBV5-6 16 CASSLVQVLGGNTIYF